This T cell receptor beta chain was sequenced during a study of blood T cell repertoires in COVID-19. V was pared by 6 bases and J by 12 bases, with 9 bases between. In germline, CDR1 is SGHTS, CDR2 YDEGEE. The CDR3 is 9 amino acids. Some clones are missing from TCRdb's copy, which holds only in-frame ones; the method was immunoSEQ multiplex PCR. This repertoire shows more than 450,000 clones, about nine tenths found once; its top ten account for roughly 0.72%. This receptor was taken from a woman aged 18 to 35 who had recovered from COVID-19. The chain employs TRBV5-8 and TRBJ1-2, with D unclear. The specimen was PBMCs or T cells enriched from blood (not recorded which). CDR3 protein: CASNREDTF. The CDR3 nucleotides read TGTGCCAGCAACCGAGAGGACACCTTC.